Listed below are T cell receptor beta chains from one sample, sequenced in a study of blood T cell repertoires in COVID-19. TCRdb's table, derived via immunoSEQ multiplex PCR, lists solely in-frame clones and lacks some. This sample yields 200,000 to 250,000 clones, of which approximately 82% are seen a single time; approximately 3.8% belongs to the top ten. The sequenced sample consisted of peripheral blood. These receptors all come from a woman of 80 years or more with acute or convalescent COVID-19. The conserved cysteine and the conserved F or W are not part of the CDR3 here. A D gene is named only where the DNA matches it firmly.

V: TRBV5-1; D: NA; CDR3: ASSPDTPGIEAF
V: TRBV4-1; D: TRBD2; CDR3: ASSQGLAGRDTQY
V: TRBV5-1; D: NA; CDR3: ASSHPSGVQKTEAF
V: TRBV6-5; D: NA; CDR3: ASSPREDYGYT
V: TRBV18; D: TRBD1; CDR3: ASSPVGQNYEQY
V: TRBV7-3; D: NA; CDR3: ASSLTGRKSETQY
V: TRBV7-9; D: NA; CDR3: ASSRRTAGNEKLF
V: TRBV19; D: NA; CDR3: ASKDTVNTEAF
V: TRBV7-6; D: TRBD1; CDR3: ASSLNRGRGNEKLF
V: TRBV29-1; D: NA; CDR3: SAAGAADNTEAF
V: TRBV28; D: NA; CDR3: AAIGGALYEQY
V: TRBV7-9; D: NA; CDR3: ASSFNGYT
V: TRBV29-1; D: NA; CDR3: SALGGSEQY
V: TRBV9; D: NA; CDR3: ASSGSYRDYGYT
V: TRBV4-3; D: TRBD1; CDR3: ASSPSPRRTGGSNSGNTIY
V: TRBV6-2/TRBV6-3; D: TRBD2; CDR3: ASSSRTSVSTDTQY
V: TRBV7-9; D: TRBD1; CDR3: ASSLALTGTNTEAF
V: TRBV3-1/TRBV3-2; D: NA; CDR3: ASSPWRNLGEADTQY
V: TRBV6-5; D: TRBD1; CDR3: ASRLQGADGYT
V: TRBV2; D: NA; CDR3: ASAPNYGYT
V: TRBV3-1/TRBV3-2; D: NA; CDR3: ASSQGGASSYGYT
V: TRBV7-2; D: TRBD2; CDR3: ASSFGLAGGGAKNIQY
V: TRBV10-3; D: NA; CDR3: AISGITGGYT
V: TRBV12-3/TRBV12-4; D: NA; CDR3: ASSLTGQLF
V: TRBV6-5; D: TRBD1; CDR3: ASSPRTGLRYEQY
V: TRBV12-3/TRBV12-4; D: NA; CDR3: ASSPPNQPQH
V: TRBV2; D: TRBD1; CDR3: ASSIGTGMNQPQH
V: TRBV29-1; D: NA; CDR3: SVGRDYGYT
V: TRBV6-5; D: NA; CDR3: ASSNTKNTEAF
V: TRBV28; D: TRBD1; CDR3: ASSSGQGTTEAF
V: TRBV7-9; D: TRBD2; CDR3: ASSIGTTRETQY
V: TRBV11-3; D: TRBD1; CDR3: ASSLARGTDTQY
V: TRBV7-2; D: NA; CDR3: ASSLRWTASGANVLT
V: TRBV6-1; D: TRBD1; CDR3: ASSEPGRGTNEQF
V: TRBV4-3; D: TRBD2; CDR3: ASSQVAGGFTDTQY
V: TRBV28; D: NA; CDR3: ASSLSLSPLH
V: TRBV15; D: NA; CDR3: ATSSGEGYGYT
V: TRBV6-5; D: NA; CDR3: ASSLLGRGAEAF
V: TRBV5-5; D: NA; CDR3: ASSRAAVGDEKLF
V: TRBV28; D: NA; CDR3: ASSVRTANTEAF
V: TRBV2; D: TRBD1; CDR3: ASRPRDRGVWGNQPQH
V: TRBV21-1; D: NA; CDR3: ASSKEAGCSTDTQY
V: TRBV4-2; D: NA; CDR3: ASSQVGSSGANVLT
V: TRBV19; D: TRBD2; CDR3: ASSGLAGGMDTQY
V: TRBV3-1/TRBV3-2; D: NA; CDR3: ASSQGPSRTDTQY